A selection of T cell receptor beta chains follows, all from one sample in a study of neurological immune-mediated disorders. TCRdb re-analysed the 5' RACE reads in MiXCR, keeping a single row per CDR3 protein. The sample shows 20,000 to 30,000 distinct CDR3 sequences, less than 15% of them seen only once. The sample was CD4+ T cells from blood. All receptors derive from a female donor with HTLV-1-associated myelopathy (HAM/TSP). CDR3s leave out the opening cysteine and the closing phenylalanine or tryptophan. Size tells how often a clone was seen (once, few, many) or the class of an expanded clone, and some rows leave it out.

>TRBJ2-4|many|TRBV28
ASSRDTNIQY
>TRBJ2-1|many|TRBV6-4
ASSTGNYNEQF
>TRBJ2-1|many|TRBV5-6
ASSASGRLYNEQF
>TRBJ1-2|medium-sized|TRBV12-3/TRBV12-4
ASRSEGAWGYT
>TRBJ2-1|many|TRBV24-1
ATSENLRNEQF
>TRBJ2-2|many|TRBV29-1
SVDSTGELF
>TRBJ2-5|many|TRBV7-6
ASLGAWGLRETQY
>TRBJ2-7|many|TRBV12-3/TRBV12-4
ASSLIYEQY
>TRBJ2-7|many|TRBV7-9
ASSLDSGRLR
>TRBJ2-1|many|TRBV20-1
SARLRGNEQF
>TRBJ2-1|many|TRBV24-1
ATSPPGGRYNEQF
>TRBJ2-3|many|TRBV5-5
ASSLVLGQSTDTQY
>TRBJ2-1|many|TRBV20-1
SAREAGGLYNEQF
>TRBJ2-1|many|TRBV6-2/TRBV6-3
ASASGGADAHNEQF
>TRBJ2-2|.|TRBV20-1
SASIDRKAGELF
>TRBJ2-1|many|TRBV5-1
ASSLSGSLVYNEQF
>TRBJ2-5|many|TRBV20-1
SARDQGHGTQY
>TRBJ2-1|many|TRBV11-2
ASSPRLAHNEQF
>TRBJ2-1|many|TRBV29-1
SVRPSYNEQF
>TRBJ2-6|many|TRBV5-1
ASRSNSGANVLT
>TRBJ1-6|.|TRBV20-1
SARDRQGGNSPLH
>TRBJ2-1|many|TRBV5-1
ASSLGPGQAAYNEQF
>TRBJ1-2|many|TRBV7-3
ASSPQQGDYGYT
>TRBJ2-7|many|TRBV28
ASSFGGSYEQY
>TRBJ1-2|many|TRBV20-1
SARPGASYGYT
>TRBJ2-1|many|TRBV20-1
SARVATRHNEQF
>TRBJ2-3|many|TRBV7-2
ASRHGMKGGDTQY
>TRBJ2-1|many|TRBV5-4
ASSKGAGGRYNEQF
>TRBJ2-3|many|TRBV7-2
ASSPRPPGRTSTDTQY